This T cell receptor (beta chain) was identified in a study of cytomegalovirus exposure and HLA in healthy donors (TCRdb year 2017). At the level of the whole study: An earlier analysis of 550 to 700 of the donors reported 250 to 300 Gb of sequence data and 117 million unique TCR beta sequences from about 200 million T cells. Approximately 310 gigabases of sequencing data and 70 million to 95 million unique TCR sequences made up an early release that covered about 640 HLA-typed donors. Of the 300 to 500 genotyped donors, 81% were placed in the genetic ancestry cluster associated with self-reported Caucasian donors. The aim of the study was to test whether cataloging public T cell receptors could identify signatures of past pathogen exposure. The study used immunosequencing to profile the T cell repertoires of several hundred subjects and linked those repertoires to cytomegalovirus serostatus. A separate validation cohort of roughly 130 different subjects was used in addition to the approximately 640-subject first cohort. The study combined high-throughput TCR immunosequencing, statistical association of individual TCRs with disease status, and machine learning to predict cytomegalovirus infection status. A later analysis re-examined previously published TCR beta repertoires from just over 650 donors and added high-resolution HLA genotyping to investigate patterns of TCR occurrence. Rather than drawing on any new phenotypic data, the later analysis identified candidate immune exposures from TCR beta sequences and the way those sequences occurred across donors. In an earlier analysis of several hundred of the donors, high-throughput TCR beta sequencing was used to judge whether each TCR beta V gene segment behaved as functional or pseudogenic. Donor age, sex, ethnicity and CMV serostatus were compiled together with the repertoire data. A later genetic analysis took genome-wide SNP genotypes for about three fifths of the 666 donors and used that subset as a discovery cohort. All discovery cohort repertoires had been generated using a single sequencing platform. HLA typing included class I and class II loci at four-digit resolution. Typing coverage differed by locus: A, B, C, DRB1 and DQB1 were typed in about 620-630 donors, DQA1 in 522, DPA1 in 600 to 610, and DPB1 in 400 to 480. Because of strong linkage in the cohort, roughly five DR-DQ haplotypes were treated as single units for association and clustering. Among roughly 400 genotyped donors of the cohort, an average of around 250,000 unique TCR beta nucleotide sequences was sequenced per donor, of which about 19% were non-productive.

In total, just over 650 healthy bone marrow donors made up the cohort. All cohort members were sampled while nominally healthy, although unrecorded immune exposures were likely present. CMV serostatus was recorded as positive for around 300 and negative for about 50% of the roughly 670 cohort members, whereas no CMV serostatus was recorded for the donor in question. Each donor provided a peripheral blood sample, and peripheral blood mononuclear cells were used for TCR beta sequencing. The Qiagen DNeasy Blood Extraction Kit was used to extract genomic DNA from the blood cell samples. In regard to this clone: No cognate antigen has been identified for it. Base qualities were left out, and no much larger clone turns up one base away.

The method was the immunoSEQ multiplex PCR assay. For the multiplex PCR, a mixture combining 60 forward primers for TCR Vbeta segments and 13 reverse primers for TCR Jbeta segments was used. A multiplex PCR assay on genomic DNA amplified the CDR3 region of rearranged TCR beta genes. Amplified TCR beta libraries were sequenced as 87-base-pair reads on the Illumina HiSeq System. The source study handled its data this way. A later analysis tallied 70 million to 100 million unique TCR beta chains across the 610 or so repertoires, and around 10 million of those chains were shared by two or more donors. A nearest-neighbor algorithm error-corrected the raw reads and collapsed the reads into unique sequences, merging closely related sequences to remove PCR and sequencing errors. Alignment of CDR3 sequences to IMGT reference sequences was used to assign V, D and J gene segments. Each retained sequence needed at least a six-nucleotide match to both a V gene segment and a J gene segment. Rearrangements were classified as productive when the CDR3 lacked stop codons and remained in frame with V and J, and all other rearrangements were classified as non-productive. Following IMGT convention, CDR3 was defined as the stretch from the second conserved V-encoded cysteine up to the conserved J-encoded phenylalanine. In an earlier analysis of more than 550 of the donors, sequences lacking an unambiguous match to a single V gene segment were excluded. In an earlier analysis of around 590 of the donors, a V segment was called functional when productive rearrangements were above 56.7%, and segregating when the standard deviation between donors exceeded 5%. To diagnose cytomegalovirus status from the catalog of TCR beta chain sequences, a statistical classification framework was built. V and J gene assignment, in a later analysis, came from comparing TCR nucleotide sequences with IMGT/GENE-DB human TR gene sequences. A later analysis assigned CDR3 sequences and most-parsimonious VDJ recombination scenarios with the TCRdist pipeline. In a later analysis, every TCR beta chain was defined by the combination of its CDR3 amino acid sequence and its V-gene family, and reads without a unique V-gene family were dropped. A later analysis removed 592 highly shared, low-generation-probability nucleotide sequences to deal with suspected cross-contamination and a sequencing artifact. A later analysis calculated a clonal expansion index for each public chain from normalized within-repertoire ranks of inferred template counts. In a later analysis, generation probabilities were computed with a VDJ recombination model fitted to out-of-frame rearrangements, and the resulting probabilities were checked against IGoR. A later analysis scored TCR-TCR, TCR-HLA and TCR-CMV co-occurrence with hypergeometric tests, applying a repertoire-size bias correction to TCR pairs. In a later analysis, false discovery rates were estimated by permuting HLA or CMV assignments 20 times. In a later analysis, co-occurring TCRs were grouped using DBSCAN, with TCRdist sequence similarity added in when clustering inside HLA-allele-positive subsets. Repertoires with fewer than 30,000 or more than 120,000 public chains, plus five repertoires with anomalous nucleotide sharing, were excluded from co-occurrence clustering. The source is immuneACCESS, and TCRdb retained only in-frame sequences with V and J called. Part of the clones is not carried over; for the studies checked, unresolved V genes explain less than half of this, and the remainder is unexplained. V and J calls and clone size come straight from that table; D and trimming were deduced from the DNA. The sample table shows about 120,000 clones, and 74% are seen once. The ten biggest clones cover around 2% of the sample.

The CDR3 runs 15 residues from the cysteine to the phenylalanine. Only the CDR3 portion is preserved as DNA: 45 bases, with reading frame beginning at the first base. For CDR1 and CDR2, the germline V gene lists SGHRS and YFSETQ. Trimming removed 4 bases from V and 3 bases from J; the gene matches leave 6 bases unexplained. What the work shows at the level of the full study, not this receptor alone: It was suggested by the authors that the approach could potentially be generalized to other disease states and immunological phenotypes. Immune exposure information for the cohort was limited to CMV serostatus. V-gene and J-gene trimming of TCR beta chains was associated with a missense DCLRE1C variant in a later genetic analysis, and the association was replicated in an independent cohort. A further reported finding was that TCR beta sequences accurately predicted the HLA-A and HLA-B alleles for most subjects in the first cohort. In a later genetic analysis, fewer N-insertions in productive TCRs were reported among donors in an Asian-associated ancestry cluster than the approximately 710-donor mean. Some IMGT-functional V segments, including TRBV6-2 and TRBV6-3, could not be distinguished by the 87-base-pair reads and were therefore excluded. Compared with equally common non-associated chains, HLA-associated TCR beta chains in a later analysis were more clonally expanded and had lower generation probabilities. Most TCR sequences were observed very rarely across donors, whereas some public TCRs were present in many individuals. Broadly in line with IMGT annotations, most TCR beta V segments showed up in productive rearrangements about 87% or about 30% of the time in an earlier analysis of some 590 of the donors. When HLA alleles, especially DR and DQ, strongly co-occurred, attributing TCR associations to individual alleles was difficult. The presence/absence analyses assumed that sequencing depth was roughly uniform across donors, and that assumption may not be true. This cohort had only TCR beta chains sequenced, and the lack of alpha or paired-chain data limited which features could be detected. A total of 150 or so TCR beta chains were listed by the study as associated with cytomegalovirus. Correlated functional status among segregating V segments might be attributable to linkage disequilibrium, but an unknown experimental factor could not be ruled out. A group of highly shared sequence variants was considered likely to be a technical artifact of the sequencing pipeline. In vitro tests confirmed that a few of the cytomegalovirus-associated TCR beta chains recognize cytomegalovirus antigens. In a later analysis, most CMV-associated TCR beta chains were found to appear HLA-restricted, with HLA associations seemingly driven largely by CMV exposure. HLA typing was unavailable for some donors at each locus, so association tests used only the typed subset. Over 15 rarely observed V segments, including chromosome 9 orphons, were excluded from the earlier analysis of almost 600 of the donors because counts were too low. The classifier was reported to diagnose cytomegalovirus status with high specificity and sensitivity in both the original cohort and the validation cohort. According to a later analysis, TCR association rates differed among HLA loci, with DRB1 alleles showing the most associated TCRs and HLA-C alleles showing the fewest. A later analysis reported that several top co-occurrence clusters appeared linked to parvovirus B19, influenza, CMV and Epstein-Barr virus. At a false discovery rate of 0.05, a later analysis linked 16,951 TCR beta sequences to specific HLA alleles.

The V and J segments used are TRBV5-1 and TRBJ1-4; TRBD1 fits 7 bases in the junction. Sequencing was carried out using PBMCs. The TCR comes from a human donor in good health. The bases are TGCGCCAGCAGCCCAGGGACAGCTCCTAATGAAAAACTGTTTTTT. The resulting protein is CASSPGTAPNEKLFF.